The T cell receptor beta chain described here comes from a study of cytomegalovirus exposure and HLA in healthy donors. Study details: It was reported in a later analysis that the 120 validation repertoires used the same platform as the roughly 700 first-cohort repertoires. General study results and limits: Overall, around 150 TCR beta chains were annotated as cytomegalovirus-associated. A few chains tied to CMV proved CMV antigen-specific in vitro. Many donors carried some public TCRs, although rarity characterized most TCR sequences.

Germline CDR1 reads SEHNR; CDR2 reads FQNEAQ (reference sequence). This CDR3 is 14 amino acids long. V shed 8 bases and J shed 7 bases, with 18 bases lying between them. With respect to this clone: Its antigen is unidentified.

Only in-frame clones appear in the TCRdb table, and some are missing; sequencing was by immunoSEQ multiplex PCR. The sample has some 150,000 clones, 80% to 90% seen once. This sequence originates from a young woman in good health and CMV-seropositive. The sample comprised PBMCs. The chain links TRBV7-9 to TRBJ1-5; D perhaps matches TRBD1 (5 bases). CDR3 protein: CASSPGRAFQPQHF. CDR3 in DNA: TGTGCCAGCTCCCCTGGCAGGGCCTTCCAGCCCCAGCATTTT. The complete variable domain, with remaining parts taken from reference TRBV7-9 and TRBJ1-5, reads DTGVSQNPRHKITKRGQNVTFRCDPISEHNRLYWYRQTLGQGPEFLTYFQNEAQLEKSRLLSDRFSAERPKGSFSTLEIQRTEQGDSAMYLCASSPGRAFQPQHFGDGTRLSIL.